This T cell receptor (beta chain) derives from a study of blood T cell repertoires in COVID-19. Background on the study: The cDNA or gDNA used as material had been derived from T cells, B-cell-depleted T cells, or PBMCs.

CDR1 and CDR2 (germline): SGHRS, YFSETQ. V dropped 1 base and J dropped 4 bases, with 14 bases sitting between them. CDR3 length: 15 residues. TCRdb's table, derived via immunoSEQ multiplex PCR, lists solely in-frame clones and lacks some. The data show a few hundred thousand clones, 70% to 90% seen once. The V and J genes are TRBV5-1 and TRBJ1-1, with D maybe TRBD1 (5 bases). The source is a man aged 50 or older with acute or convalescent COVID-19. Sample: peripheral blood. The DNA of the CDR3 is TGCGCCAGCAGCTTGTCCGGGACTCCCGGCACTGAAGCTTTCTTT. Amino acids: CASSLSGTPGTEAFF.